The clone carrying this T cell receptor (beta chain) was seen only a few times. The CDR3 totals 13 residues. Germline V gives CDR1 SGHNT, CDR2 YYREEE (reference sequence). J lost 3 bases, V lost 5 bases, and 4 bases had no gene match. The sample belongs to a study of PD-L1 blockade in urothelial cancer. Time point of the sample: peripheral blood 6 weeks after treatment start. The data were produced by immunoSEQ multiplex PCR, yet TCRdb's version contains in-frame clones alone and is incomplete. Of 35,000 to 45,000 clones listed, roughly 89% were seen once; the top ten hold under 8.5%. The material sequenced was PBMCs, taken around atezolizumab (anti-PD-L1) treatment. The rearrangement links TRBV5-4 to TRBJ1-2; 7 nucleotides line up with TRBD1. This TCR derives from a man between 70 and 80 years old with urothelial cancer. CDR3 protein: CASRGGTDYGYTF. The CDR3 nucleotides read TGTGCCAGCAGGGGCGGGACAGACTATGGCTACACCTTC.